This entry concerns a single T cell receptor beta chain. Sequenced by immunoSEQ multiplex PCR; TCRdb stores in-frame clones only, minus some. Among roughly 10,000 clones listed, around two thirds were seen once. These data are taken from a study of PD-1 blockade in classical Hodgkin lymphoma. Study-level information: Every 2 weeks, patients had 3 mg/kg nivolumab intravenously.

The germline V gene has CDR1 LGHNA and CDR2 YNFKEQ. The V and J ends lost 4 bases and 6 bases respectively, with 16 bases between them. CDR3 length equals 14 residues. Exposure to brentuximab vedotin varied, and each patient had relapsed following autologous stem cell transplantation. With magnetic negative selection, CD4+ T cells were purified from PBMCs that had been thawed. Progressive disease, partial response or complete response was each patient's best response. The chain joins TRBV4-2 to TRBJ2-7, with D tentatively TRBD1 (6 bases). This sequence originates from a human donor with classical Hodgkin lymphoma. Sequenced here: CD4+ T cells from blood, sampled at baseline. CDR3 nucleotide sequence: TGTGCCAGCAGCCCGCTACAGGGAACTGGCGAGCAGTACTTC. It specifies CASSPLQGTGEQYF.